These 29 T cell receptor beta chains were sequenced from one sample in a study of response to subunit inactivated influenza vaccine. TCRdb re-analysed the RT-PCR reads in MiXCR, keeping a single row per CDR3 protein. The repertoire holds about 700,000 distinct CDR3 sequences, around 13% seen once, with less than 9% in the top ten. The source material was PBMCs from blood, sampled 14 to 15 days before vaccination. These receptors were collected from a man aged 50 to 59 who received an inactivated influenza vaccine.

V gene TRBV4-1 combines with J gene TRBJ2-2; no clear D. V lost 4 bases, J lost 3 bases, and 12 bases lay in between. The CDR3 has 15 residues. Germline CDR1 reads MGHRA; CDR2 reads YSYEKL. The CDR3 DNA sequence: TGCGCCAGCAGCCCCGACCGGCTTCACACCGGGGAGCTGTTTTTT. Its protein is CASSPDRLHTGELFF.

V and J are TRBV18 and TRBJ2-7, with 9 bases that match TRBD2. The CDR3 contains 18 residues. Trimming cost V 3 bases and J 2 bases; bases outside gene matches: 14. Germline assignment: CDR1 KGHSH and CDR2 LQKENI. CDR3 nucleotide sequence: TGTGCCAGCTCACCGCCTACGGCGGGAGGGCCAGGAGCCTACGAGCAGTACTTC. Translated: CASSPPTAGGPGAYEQYF. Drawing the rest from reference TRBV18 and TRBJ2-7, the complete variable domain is NAGVMQNPRHLVRRRGQEARLRCSPMKGHSHVYWYRQLPEEGLKFMVYLQKENIIDESGMPKERFSAEFPKEGPSILRIQQVVRGDSAAYFCASSPPTAGGPGAYEQYFGPGTRLTVT.

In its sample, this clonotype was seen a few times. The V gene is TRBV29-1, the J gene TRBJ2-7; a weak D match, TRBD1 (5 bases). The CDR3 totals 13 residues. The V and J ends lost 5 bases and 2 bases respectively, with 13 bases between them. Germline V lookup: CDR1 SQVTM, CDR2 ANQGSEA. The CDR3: CSVFTGATYEQYF. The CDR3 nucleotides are TGCAGCGTTTTTACAGGTGCCACCTACGAGCAGTACTTC.

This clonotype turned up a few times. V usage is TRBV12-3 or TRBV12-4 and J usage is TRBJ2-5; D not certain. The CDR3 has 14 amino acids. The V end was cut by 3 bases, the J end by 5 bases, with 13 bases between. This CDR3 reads CASSFEKGGETQYF. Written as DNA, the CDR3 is TGTGCCAGCAGTTTTGAAAAGGGCGGCGAGACCCAGTACTTC.

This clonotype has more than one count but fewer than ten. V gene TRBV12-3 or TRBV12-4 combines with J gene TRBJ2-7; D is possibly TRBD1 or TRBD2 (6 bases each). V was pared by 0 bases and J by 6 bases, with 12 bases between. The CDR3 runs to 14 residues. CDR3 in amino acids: CASSLAGGYFEQYF. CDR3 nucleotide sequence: TGTGCCAGCAGTTTAGCAGGGGGGTACTTCGAGCAGTACTTC.

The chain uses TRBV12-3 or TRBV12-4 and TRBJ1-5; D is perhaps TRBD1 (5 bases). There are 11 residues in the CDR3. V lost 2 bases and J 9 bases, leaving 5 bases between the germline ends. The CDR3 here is CASSLRGPQHF. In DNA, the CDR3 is TGTGCCAGCAGTTTAAGGGGGCCCCAGCATTTT.

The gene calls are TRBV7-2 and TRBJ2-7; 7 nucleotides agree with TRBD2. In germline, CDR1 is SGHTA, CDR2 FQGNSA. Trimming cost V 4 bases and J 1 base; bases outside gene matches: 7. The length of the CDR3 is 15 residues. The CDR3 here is CASSSPGLTSYEQYF. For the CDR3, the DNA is TGTGCCAGCAGCTCGCCGGGACTAACTTCCTACGAGCAGTACTTC. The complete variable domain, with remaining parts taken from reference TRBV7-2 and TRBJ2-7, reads GAGVSQSPSNKVTEKGKDVELRCDPISGHTALYWYRQSLGQGLEFLIYFQGNSAPDKSGLPSDRFSAERTGGSVSTLTIQRTQQEDSAVYLCASSSPGLTSYEQYFGPGTRLTVT.

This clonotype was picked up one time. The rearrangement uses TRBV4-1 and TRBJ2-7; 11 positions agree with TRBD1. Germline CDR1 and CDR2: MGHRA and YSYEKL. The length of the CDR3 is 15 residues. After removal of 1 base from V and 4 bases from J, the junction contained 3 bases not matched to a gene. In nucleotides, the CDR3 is TGCGCCAGCAGCCAAGGGACAGGGGGCGCGTACGAGCAGTACTTC. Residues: CASSQGTGGAYEQYF.

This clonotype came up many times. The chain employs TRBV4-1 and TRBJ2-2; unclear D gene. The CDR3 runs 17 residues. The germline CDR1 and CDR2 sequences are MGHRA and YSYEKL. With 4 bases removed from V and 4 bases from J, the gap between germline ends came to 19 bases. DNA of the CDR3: TGCGCCAGCAGCCCCCGAGTATTGGCAGGCTTCACCGGGGAGCTGTTTTTT. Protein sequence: CASSPRVLAGFTGELFF.

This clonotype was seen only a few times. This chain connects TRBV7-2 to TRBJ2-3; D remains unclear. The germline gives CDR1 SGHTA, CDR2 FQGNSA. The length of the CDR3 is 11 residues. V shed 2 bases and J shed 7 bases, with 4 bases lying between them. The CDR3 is CASSLLHTQYF. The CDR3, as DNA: TGTGCCAGCAGCTTACTCCATACGCAGTATTTT.

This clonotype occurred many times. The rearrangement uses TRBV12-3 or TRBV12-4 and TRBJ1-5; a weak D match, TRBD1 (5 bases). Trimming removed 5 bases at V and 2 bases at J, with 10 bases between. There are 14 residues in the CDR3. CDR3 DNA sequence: TGTGCCAGCAGTCGGGGCGGTGGCAATCAGCCCCAGCATTTT. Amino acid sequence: CASSRGGGNQPQHF.

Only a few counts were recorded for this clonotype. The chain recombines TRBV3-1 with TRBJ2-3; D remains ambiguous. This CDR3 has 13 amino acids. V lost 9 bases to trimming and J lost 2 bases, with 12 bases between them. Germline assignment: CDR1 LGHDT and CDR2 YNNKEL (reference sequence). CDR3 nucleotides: TGTGCCAGAATGGGGAAATCCACAGATACGCAGTATTTT. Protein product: CARMGKSTDTQYF.

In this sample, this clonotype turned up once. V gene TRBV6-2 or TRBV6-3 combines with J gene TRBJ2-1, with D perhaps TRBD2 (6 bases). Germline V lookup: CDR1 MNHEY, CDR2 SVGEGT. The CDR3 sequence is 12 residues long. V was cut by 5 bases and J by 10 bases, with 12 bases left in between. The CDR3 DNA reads TGTGCCAGCAGTCGGAGGGCCAGGGAGCAGTTCTTC. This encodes CASSRRAREQFF.

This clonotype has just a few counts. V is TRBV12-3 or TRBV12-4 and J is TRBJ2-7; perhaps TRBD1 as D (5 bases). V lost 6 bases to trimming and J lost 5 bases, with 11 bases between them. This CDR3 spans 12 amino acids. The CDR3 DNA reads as TGTGCCAGCAGGCGACCAGGGAACGAGCAGTACTTC. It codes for CASRRPGNEQYF.

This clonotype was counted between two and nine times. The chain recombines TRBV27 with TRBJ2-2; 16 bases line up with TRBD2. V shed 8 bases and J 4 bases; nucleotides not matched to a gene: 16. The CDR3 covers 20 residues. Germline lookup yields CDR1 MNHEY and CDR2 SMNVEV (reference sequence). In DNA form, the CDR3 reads TGTGCCAGCGGCTCACCGCCGGGACTAGCGGGAGGGCACCGCACCGGGGAGCTGTTTTTT. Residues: CASGSPPGLAGGHRTGELFF.

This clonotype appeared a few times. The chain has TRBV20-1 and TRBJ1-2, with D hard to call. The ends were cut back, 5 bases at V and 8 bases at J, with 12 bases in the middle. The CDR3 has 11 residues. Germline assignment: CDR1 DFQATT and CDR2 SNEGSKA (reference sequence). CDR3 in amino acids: CSADRAAGYTF. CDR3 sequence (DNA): TGCAGTGCTGACCGGGCAGCGGGCTACACCTTC.

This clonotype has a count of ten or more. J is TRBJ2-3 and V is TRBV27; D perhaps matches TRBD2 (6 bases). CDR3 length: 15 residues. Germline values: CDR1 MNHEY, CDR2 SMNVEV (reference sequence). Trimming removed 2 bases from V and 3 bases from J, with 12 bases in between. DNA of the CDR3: TGTGCCAGCAGTTTAACCCGACGGGGGACAGATACGCAGTATTTT. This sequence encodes CASSLTRRGTDTQYF.

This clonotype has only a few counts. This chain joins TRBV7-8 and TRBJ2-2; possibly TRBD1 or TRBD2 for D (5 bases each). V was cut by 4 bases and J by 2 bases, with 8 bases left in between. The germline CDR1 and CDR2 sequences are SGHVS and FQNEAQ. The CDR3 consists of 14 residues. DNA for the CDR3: TGTGCCAGCAGCTATGGGGGTAACACCGGGGAGCTGTTTTTT. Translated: CASSYGGNTGELFF.

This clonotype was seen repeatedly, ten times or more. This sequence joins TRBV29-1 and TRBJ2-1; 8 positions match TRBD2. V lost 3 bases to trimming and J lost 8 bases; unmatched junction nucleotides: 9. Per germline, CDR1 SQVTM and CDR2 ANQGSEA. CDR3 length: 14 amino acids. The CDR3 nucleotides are TGCAGCGTTGAGCAAGCGGGAGACATGGATGAGCAGTTCTTC. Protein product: CSVEQAGDMDEQFF.

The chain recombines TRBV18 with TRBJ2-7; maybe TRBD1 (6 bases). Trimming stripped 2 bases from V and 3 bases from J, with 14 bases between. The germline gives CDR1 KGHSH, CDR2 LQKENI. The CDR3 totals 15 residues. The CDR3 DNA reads TGTGCCAGCTCACCAGTGCTGGGGGCTAGCTACGAGCAGTACTTC. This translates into CASSPVLGASYEQYF.

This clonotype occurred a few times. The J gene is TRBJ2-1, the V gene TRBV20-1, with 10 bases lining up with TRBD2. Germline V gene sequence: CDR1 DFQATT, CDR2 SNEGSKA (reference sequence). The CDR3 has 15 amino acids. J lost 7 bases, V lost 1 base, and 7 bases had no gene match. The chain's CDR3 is CSARGLAGAGNEQFF. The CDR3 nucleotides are TGCAGTGCTAGAGGCCTAGCGGGGGCGGGGAATGAGCAGTTCTTC.

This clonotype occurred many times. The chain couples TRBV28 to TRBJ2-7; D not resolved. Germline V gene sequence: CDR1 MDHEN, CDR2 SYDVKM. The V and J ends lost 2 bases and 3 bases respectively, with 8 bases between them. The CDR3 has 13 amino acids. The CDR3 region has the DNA TGTGCCAGCAGTTTACCTCCAATCTACGAGCAGTACTTC. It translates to CASSLPPIYEQYF.

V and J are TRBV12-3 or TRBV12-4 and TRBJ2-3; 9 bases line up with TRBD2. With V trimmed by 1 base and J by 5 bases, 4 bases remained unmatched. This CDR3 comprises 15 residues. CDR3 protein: CASSLGGRVLDTQYF. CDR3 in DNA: TGTGCCAGCAGTTTAGGCGGGAGGGTTCTAGATACGCAGTATTTT.

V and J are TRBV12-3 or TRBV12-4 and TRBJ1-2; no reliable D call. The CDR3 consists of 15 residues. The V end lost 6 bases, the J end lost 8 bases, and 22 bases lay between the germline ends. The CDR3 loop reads CASRPVGTQTRGYTF. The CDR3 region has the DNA TGTGCCAGCAGGCCTGTTGGCACACAGACGAGAGGCTACACCTTC.

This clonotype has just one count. The CDR3 sequence is CSVEARGLQGQFETQYF. DNA of the CDR3: TGCAGCGTTGAAGCCCGAGGTTTGCAGGGGCAGTTCGAGACCCAGTACTTC. The chain couples TRBV29-1 to TRBJ2-5; perhaps TRBD1 as D (6 bases). The CDR3 contains 17 residues. The germline CDR1 and CDR2 sequences are SQVTM and ANQGSEA. Trimming removed 1 base from V and 5 bases from J, with 23 bases in between.

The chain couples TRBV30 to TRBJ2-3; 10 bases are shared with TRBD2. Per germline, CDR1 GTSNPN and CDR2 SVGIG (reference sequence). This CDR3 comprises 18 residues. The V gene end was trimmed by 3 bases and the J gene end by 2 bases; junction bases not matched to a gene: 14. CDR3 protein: CAWSEAIAGGRYTDTQYF. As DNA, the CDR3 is TGTGCCTGGAGCGAAGCAATAGCGGGGGGACGATACACAGATACGCAGTATTTT.

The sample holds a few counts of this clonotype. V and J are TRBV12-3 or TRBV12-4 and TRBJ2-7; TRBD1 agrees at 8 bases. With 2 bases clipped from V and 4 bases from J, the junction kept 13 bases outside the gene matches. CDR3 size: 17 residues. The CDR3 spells CASSLWAGGERPYEQYF. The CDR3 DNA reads TGTGCCAGCAGTTTATGGGCAGGGGGCGAACGGCCTTACGAGCAGTACTTC.

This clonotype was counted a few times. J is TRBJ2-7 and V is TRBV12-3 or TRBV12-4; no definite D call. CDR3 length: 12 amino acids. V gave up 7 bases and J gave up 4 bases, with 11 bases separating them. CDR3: CASNRQSYEQYF. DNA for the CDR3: TGTGCCAGCAACCGCCAATCATACGAGCAGTACTTC.

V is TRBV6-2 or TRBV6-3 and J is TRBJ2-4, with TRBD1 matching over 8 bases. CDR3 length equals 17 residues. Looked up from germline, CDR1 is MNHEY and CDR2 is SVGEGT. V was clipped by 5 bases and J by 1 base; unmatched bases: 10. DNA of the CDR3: TGTGCCAGCAGTAAAGACAGGGGAAGTTCTGCCAAAAACATTCAGTACTTC. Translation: CASSKDRGSSAKNIQYF.